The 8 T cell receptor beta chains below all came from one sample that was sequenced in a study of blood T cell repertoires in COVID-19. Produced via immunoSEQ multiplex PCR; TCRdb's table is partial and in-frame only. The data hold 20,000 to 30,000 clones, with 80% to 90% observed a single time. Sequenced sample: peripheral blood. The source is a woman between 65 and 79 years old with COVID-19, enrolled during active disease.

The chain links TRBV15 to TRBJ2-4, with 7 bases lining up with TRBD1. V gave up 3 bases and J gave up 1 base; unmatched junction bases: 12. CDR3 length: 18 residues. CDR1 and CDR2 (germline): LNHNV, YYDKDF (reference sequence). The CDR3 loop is CATSSPTGRQGAKNIQYF. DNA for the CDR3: TGTGCCACCAGCAGCCCCACCGGGCGACAGGGCGCCAAAAACATTCAGTACTTC.

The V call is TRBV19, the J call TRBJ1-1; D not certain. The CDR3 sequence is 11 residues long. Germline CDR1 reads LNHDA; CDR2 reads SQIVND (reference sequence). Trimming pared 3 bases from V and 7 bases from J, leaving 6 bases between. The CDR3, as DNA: TGTGCCAGTAGTATGGCCCTTGAAGCTTTCTTT. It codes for CASSMALEAFF.

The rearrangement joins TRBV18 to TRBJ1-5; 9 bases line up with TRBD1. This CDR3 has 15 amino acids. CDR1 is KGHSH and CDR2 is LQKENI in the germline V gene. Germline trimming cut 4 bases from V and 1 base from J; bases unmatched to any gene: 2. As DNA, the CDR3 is TGTGCCAGCTCACATGACAGGGGGAGCAATCAGCCCCAGCATTTT. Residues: CASSHDRGSNQPQHF.

CDR3 residues: CASTPVEGATNQPQHF. As DNA, the CDR3 is TGTGCCAGTACCCCGGTGGAGGGGGCGACGAATCAGCCCCAGCATTTT. The V and J genes are TRBV19 and TRBJ1-5; TRBD1 aligns across 7 bases. This CDR3 spans 16 amino acids. V dropped 7 bases and J dropped 4; count of bases not matched to a gene: 13. The germline CDR1 and CDR2 sequences are LNHDA and SQIVND (reference sequence).

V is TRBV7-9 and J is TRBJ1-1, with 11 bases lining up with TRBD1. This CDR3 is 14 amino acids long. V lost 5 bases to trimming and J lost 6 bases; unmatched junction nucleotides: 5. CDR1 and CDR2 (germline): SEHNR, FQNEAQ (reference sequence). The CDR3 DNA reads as TGTGCCAGCAGCCCGGACAGGGGGCGACCTGAAGCTTTCTTT. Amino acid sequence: CASSPDRGRPEAFF.

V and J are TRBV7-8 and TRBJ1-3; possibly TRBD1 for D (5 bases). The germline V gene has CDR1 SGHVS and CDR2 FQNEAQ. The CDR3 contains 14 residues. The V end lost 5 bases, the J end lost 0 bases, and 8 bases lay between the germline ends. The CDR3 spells CASSEGVSGNTIYF. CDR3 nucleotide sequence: TGTGCCAGCAGCGAAGGGGTCTCTGGAAACACCATATATTTT.

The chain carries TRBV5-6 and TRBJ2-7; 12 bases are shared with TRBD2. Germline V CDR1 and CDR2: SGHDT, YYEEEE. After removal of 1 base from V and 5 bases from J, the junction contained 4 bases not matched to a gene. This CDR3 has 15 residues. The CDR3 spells CASSLLAGGPDEQYV. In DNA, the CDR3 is TGTGCCAGCAGCTTGCTAGCGGGAGGGCCCGACGAGCAGTACGTC.

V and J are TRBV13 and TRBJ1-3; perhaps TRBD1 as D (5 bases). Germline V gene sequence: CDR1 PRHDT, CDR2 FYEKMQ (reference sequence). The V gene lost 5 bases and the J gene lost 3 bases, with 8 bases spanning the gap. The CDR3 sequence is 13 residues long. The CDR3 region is CASSLRVGNTIYF. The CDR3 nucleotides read TGTGCCAGCAGCCTCAGGGTTGGAAACACCATATATTTT.